This T cell receptor beta chain came from a study of cytomegalovirus exposure and HLA in healthy donors. Study-level information: As an earlier analysis found, roughly 180 million T cells yielded about 120 million unique TCR beta sequences.

A multiplex PCR was run with 60 Vbeta primers and 13 Jbeta primers. The protocol was immunoSEQ multiplex PCR, while the TCRdb copy is restricted to in-frame clones and leaves out a portion. This repertoire shows around 130,000 clones, roughly 80% found once; its top ten account for around 1.5%. The TCR originated in a woman aged 18-30 years in good health and CMV-seronegative. Source material: PBMCs.

This chain's CDR3 is CASSYRQGKGYTF. For the CDR3, the DNA is TGTGCCAGCAGTTACCGACAGGGCAAAGGCTACACCTTC. This rearrangement joins TRBV6-5 to TRBJ1-2; 7 nucleotides agree with TRBD1. The ends lost 2 bases at V and 8 bases at J; junction bases unmatched: 5. Germline loops: CDR1 MNHEY, CDR2 SVGAGI. The CDR3 has 13 amino acids.